This T cell receptor beta chain was captured in a study of T cells after yellow fever vaccination. This clonotype has a handful of counts. TCRdb re-called the 5' RACE reads through MiXCR, storing one row per CDR3 protein. The sample lists under 95,000 distinct CDR3 sequences, around 7% seen once, with roughly 28% in the top ten. The source material was CD8+ T cells sorted from PBMCs, sampled 9 to 11 days after the first yellow fever vaccination. This sequence was found in a man younger than 35 who received the YFV17D yellow fever vaccine.

CDR3 loop: CASSGPRDQETQYF. Written as DNA, the CDR3 is TGTGCCAGCAGCGGCCCCCGGGACCAAGAGACCCAGTACTTC. The chain recombines TRBV7-9 with TRBJ2-5; D ambiguous. The germline CDR1 and CDR2 sequences are SEHNR and FQNEAQ (reference sequence). Trimming left V 5 bases short and J 0 bases short, with 10 bases between. The CDR3 covers 14 residues.